Listed here is a single TCR beta chain. This CDR3 is built from 15 residues. CDR1 and CDR2 (germline): SGHTA, FQGNSA. Between the trimmed V and J ends, which lost 5 bases and 3 bases, there was a span of 13 bases. TCRdb re-called the RT-PCR reads through MiXCR, storing one row per CDR3 protein. The sample gives hundreds of thousands of distinct CDR3 sequences, roughly an eighth of which show up once; 7.8% is in the top ten. The sample is drawn from a study of response to subunit inactivated influenza vaccine. The TCR was taken from a man between 50 and 59 years old who received an inactivated influenza vaccine. The sample consisted of non-naive T cells sorted from PBMCs, taken around 14 days before vaccination. V is TRBV7-2 and J is TRBJ1-4; tentatively, D is TRBD1 (5 bases). CDR3 in DNA: TGTGCCAGCAGCCCAATGGGGGTCGCTAATGAAAAACTGTTTTTT. It codes for CASSPMGVANEKLFF.